This is a list of T cell receptor beta chains from one sample in a study of beta chain features in type 1 diabetes. Only in-frame clones appear in the TCRdb table, and some are missing; sequencing was by immunoSEQ multiplex PCR. The sample has over 650,000 clones; about an eighth are singletons. Sequenced material: naive CD4+ T cells from blood. The receptor set was obtained from a man aged 18 to 29 with type 1 diabetes. The CDR3 runs from the conserved cysteine through the conserved F or W. The D gene is left open where the match is weak. Size tells how often a clone was seen (once, few, many) or the class of an expanded clone, and some rows leave it out.

v_call,j_call,d_call,clone_size,cdr3_aa,cdr3_nt
TRBV6-5,TRBJ2-1,-,-,CASSHSLGLYNEQFF,TGTGCCAGCAGCCATTCTCTCGGACTGTACAATGAGCAGTTCTTC
TRBV9,TRBJ2-1,TRBD2,-,CASSGTSSREFF,TGTGCCAGCAGCGGGACTAGTTCGCGCGAGTTCTTC
TRBV28,TRBJ2-1,-,few,CASSPPMRREQFF,TGTGCCAGCAGTCCGCCAATGAGACGGGAGCAGTTCTTC
TRBV6-6,TRBJ1-2,-,-,CASSRQNYGYTF,TGTGCCAGCAGTCGACAGAACTATGGCTACACCTTC
TRBV2,TRBJ2-3,-,few,CASQRRTDTQYF,TGTGCCAGCCAGCGCCGCACAGATACGCAGTATTTT
TRBV4-1,TRBJ1-3,-,-,CASSRSLPRTEGNTIYF,TGCGCCAGCAGCCGATCACTCCCTCGGACAGAAGGAAACACCATATATTTT
TRBV28,TRBJ1-5,-,few,CASRWGGLQPQHF,TGTGCCAGCAGGTGGGGGGGCCTTCAGCCCCAGCATTTT
TRBV28,TRBJ2-1,TRBD1,-,CASRQGGNNEQFF,TGTGCCAGCAGACAGGGGGGCAACAATGAGCAGTTCTTC
TRBV27,TRBJ1-5,-,few,CASSQARVQPQHF,TGTGCCAGCAGTCAGGCCAGGGTACAGCCCCAGCATTTT
TRBV11-2,TRBJ2-3,-,-,CASSRGASPSTDTQYF,TGTGCCAGCAGCCGCGGGGCTAGCCCTAGCACAGATACGCAGTATTTT
TRBV7-4,TRBJ2-1,TRBD1,few,CASSDQTGDLNEQFF,TGTGCCAGCAGCGACCAGACAGGGGACCTAAATGAGCAGTTCTTC
TRBV29-1,TRBJ2-5,-,few,CSVVRSQETQYF,TGCAGCGTTGTACGGAGCCAAGAGACCCAGTACTTC
TRBV4-3,TRBJ1-5,-,-,CASSQDPGTVNQPQHF,TGCGCCAGCAGCCAAGATCCGGGGACCGTAAATCAGCCCCAGCATTTT
TRBV2,TRBJ2-1,-,-,CASTKRDLNNEQFF,TGTGCCAGCACCAAAAGGGACCTAAACAATGAGCAGTTCTTC
TRBV4-3,TRBJ2-3,TRBD1,few,CASSQDWQGAGDTQYF,TGCGCCAGCAGCCAAGATTGGCAGGGGGCAGGAGATACGCAGTATTTT
TRBV4-3,TRBJ2-7,-,-,CASSQDGQGRNEQYF,TGCGCCAGCAGCCAAGACGGCCAGGGACGGAACGAGCAGTACTTC
TRBV29-1,TRBJ2-7,-,few,CSVAGGRSTYEQYF,TGCAGCGTTGCTGGGGGGAGGTCGACCTACGAGCAGTACTTC
TRBV5-6,TRBJ1-1,TRBD1,-,CASSRTGEAFF,TGTGCCAGCAGCCGGACAGGTGAAGCTTTCTTT
TRBV9,TRBJ2-3,-,-,CASSVKVGGDTQYF,TGTGCCAGCAGCGTTAAGGTCGGGGGTGATACGCAGTATTTT
TRBV7-9,TRBJ1-1,-,few,CASSPKGVTEAFF,TGTGCCAGCAGCCCCAAGGGGGTCACTGAAGCTTTCTTT
TRBV15,TRBJ1-5,-,few,CATSRDRVGYNQPQHF,TGTGCCACCAGCAGAGATCGTGTAGGGTACAATCAGCCCCAGCATTTT
TRBV30,TRBJ1-2,-,-,CAWTWGRAPRGYTF,TGTGCCTGGACCTGGGGCAGGGCCCCACGTGGCTACACCTTC
TRBV5-1,TRBJ1-2,-,few,CASSQNTANYGYTF,TGCGCCAGCAGCCAAAACACTGCCAACTATGGCTACACCTTC
TRBV6-5,TRBJ2-3,TRBD2,few,CASSYIAGVDTQYF,TGTGCCAGCAGTTACATAGCGGGGGTGGATACGCAGTATTTT
TRBV11-2,TRBJ2-7,TRBD1,few,CASSPTGRGSYEQYF,TGTGCCAGCAGCCCGACAGGCAGGGGGTCCTACGAGCAGTACTTC
TRBV5-6,TRBJ1-1,-,-,CASSYDPWTEAFF,TGTGCCAGCAGCTACGACCCCTGGACTGAAGCTTTCTTT
TRBV10-2,TRBJ2-2,-,-,CASSGSGAEIGELFF,TGCGCCAGCAGTGGGTCCGGGGCGGAGATCGGGGAGCTGTTTTTT
TRBV7-9,TRBJ1-1,TRBD1,-,CASSLGAGQANTEAFF,TGTGCCAGCAGCTTAGGAGCTGGACAGGCGAACACTGAAGCTTTCTTT
TRBV29-1,TRBJ2-7,TRBD2,few,CSVEVREDFYEQYF,TGCAGCGTTGAAGTCCGGGAGGACTTCTACGAGCAGTACTTC
TRBV10-3,TRBJ2-6,-,few,CAISESSTGSSGANVLTF,TGTGCCATCAGTGAGTCGAGTACAGGCAGCTCTGGGGCCAACGTCCTGACTTTC
TRBV7-2,TRBJ2-3,-,-,CASSSRLTSTDTQYF,TGTGCCAGCAGCTCCCGACTAACTAGCACAGATACGCAGTATTTT
TRBV5-6,TRBJ2-2,-,-,CASGAAGELFF,TGTGCCAGCGGGGCGGCCGGGGAGCTGTTTTTT
TRBV18,TRBJ2-1,-,-,CASSPRQEGNEQFF,TGTGCCAGCTCACCAAGACAGGAGGGCAATGAGCAGTTCTTC
TRBV5-4,TRBJ2-5,TRBD2,-,CASSLAAGAPQETQYF,TGTGCCAGCAGCTTGGCAGCGGGGGCTCCCCAAGAGACCCAGTACTTC
TRBV7-8,TRBJ1-2,-,-,CASSLTANYGYTF,TGTGCCAGCAGCTTAACAGCTAACTATGGCTACACCTTC
TRBV9,TRBJ1-3,TRBD1,-,CASSEGQGISGNTIYF,TGTGCCAGCAGCGAGGGACAGGGGATCTCTGGAAACACCATATATTTT
TRBV6-5,TRBJ2-5,TRBD2,few,CASSYRGLAGQETQYF,TGTGCCAGCAGTTACCGCGGACTAGCGGGACAAGAGACCCAGTACTTC
TRBV29-1,TRBJ2-1,-,-,CSVEENEQFF,TGCAGCGTTGAAGAGAATGAGCAGTTCTTC
TRBV11-3,TRBJ2-7,-,-,CASSLEGGYEQYF,TGTGCCAGCAGCTTAGAGGGGGGTTACGAGCAGTACTTC
TRBV30,TRBJ2-7,TRBD2,-,CAWRGLAEYEQYF,TGTGCCTGGAGAGGACTAGCGGAGTACGAGCAGTACTTC
TRBV18,TRBJ1-5,-,few,CASSFRGGDNQPQHF,TGTGCCAGCTCCTTCCGGGGTGGAGACAATCAGCCCCAGCATTTT
TRBV7-9,TRBJ1-1,-,-,CASSWSTDITEAFF,TGTGCCAGCAGCTGGAGTACGGACATCACTGAAGCTTTCTTT
TRBV2,TRBJ2-5,TRBD1,few,CASSAAGTGEETQYF,TGTGCCAGCAGTGCCGCGGGGACAGGGGAAGAGACCCAGTACTTC
TRBV30,TRBJ1-2,-,few,CAWSVAGPYTF,TGTGCCTGGAGTGTCGCAGGTCCCTACACCTTC
TRBV7-6,TRBJ2-1,TRBD2,-,CASSPLAGGNEQFF,TGTGCCAGCAGCCCACTAGCGGGAGGCAATGAGCAGTTCTTC
TRBV9,TRBJ2-3,-,-,CASTQGGGTDTQYF,TGTGCCAGCACCCAAGGTGGGGGCACAGATACGCAGTATTTT
TRBV5-4,TRBJ1-4,-,-,CASSLYTNEKLFF,TGTGCCAGCAGCTTGTATACTAATGAAAAACTGTTTTTT
TRBV11-2,TRBJ1-2,-,-,CASSLERGPLGVNYGYTF,TGTGCCAGCAGCTTAGAACGGGGACCGCTAGGGGTTAACTATGGCTACACCTTC
TRBV27,TRBJ2-3,TRBD2,-,CASSLAGAEDTQYF,TGTGCCAGCAGCTTAGCGGGGGCGGAAGATACGCAGTATTTT
TRBV6-5,TRBJ1-1,TRBD1,few,CASSYSTGLNTEAFF,TGTGCCAGCAGTTACTCGACAGGGCTGAACACTGAAGCTTTCTTT
TRBV27,TRBJ2-5,-,-,CASSHRGTSTTQETQYF,TGTGCCAGCAGCCACCGCGGGACTTCAACGACTCAAGAGACCCAGTACTTC
TRBV7-2,TRBJ2-5,-,-,CASSLAETQYF,TGTGCCAGCAGCTTAGCCGAGACCCAGTACTTC
TRBV6-5,TRBJ1-2,-,-,CASSGTGAGGGYTF,TGTGCCAGCAGTGGCACGGGGGCAGGTGGTGGCTACACCTTC
TRBV2,TRBJ1-5,-,-,CAGSRQAGENQHF,TGTGCCGGATCTCGACAGGCGGGGGAAAACCAGCATTTT
TRBV9,TRBJ1-4,-,-,CASSGGPLPGEKLFF,TGTGCCAGCAGCGGGGGACCTCTCCCCGGGGAAAAACTGTTTTTT